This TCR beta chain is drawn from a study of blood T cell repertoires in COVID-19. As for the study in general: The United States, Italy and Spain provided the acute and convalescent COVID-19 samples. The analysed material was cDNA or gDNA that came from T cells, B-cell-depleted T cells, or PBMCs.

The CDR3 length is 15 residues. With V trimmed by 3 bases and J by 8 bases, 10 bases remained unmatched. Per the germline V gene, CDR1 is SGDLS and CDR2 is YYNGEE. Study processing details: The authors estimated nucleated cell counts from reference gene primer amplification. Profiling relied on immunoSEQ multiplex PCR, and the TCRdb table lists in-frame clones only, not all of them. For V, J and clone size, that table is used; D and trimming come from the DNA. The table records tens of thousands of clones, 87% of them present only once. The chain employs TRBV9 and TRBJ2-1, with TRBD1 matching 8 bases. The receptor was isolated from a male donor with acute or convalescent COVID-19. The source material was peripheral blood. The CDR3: CASSAPGRGLYEQFF. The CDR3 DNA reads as TGTGCCAGCAGCGCCCCCGGCAGGGGGCTCTATGAGCAGTTCTTC.